This is a list of T cell receptor beta chains from one sample in a study of T cell responses to AZD1222 COVID-19 vaccine. Measured with immunoSEQ multiplex PCR; TCRdb has only the in-frame clones, and not every one. Found here are roughly 120,000 clones, more than 70% of them singletons; the top ten hold approximately 15%. Sequenced here: peripheral blood, sampled 28 days after the second AZD1222 dose. Every receptor here comes from an adult who received the AZD1222 COVID-19 vaccine. Both conserved end residues are trimmed from each CDR3. The listing skips clone size in some rows; elsewhere it reads once, few, many or a size class.

V gene	J gene	clone size	CDR3 protein
TRBV30	TRBJ2-7	NA	AWSPSYEQY
TRBV7-3	TRBJ2-1	NA	ASSLTGGVYNEQF
TRBV7-2	TRBJ1-5	NA	ASSWNSGTTQPQH
TRBV28	TRBJ2-7	NA	ATRDSAYEQY
TRBV9	TRBJ2-7	once	ASSRTGGYYEQY
TRBV2	TRBJ1-1	NA	ASSEGGTEAF
TRBV3-1/TRBV3-2	TRBJ2-3	NA	ASSPPGQRRTDTQY
TRBV18	TRBJ1-3	NA	ASSEDRGPGNTIY
TRBV5-4	TRBJ1-1	NA	ASRPGDMNTEAF
TRBV27	TRBJ1-2	NA	ASSLSSRGDGYT
TRBV19	TRBJ1-6	NA	ASSGTGGGSPLH
TRBV10-2	TRBJ1-3	NA	ASSESGGAGNTIY
TRBV10-3	TRBJ2-7	NA	AIRTTLGAGGEQY
TRBV3-1/TRBV3-2	TRBJ1-6	NA	ASSHSPYNSPLH
TRBV19	TRBJ1-5	NA	ASSPTGQGGNQPQH
TRBV11-2	TRBJ2-7	NA	ASSSRGTYEQY
TRBV6-5	TRBJ1-4	NA	ATTIRQGIQEKLF
TRBV6-5	TRBJ1-5	NA	ASNWQGSDQPQH
TRBV24-1	TRBJ1-2	NA	ATSDAADFGYGYT
TRBV27	TRBJ2-3	NA	ASRSGQPGLDTQY
TRBV9	TRBJ1-2	NA	ASSVSGYGYT